This entry features one T cell receptor beta chain sequence. It was with 60 Vbeta and 13 Jbeta primers that the PCR ran. The protocol was immunoSEQ multiplex PCR, while the TCRdb copy is restricted to in-frame clones and leaves out a portion. The table has around 120,000 clones, around 75% seen once. The data belong to a study of cytomegalovirus exposure and HLA in healthy donors. Trimming removed 3 bases from V and 5 bases from J; junction bases left unmatched: 11. The length of the CDR3 is 17 residues. The germline V gene encodes CDR1 LGHNA and CDR2 YNFKEQ. The chain carries TRBV4-2 and TRBJ2-3; the match to TRBD1 covers 10 bases. Sequences were obtained from PBMCs. The source of this sequence is a woman aged 45 to 65 in good health and CMV-seropositive. CDR3 sequence: CASSHQGQGRTGDTQYF. The CDR3 nucleotides are TGTGCCAGCAGCCATCAGGGACAGGGGAGAACGGGAGATACGCAGTATTTT.